The clone carrying this T cell receptor beta chain was counted a few times. V shed 7 bases and J shed 4 bases, with 10 bases lying between them. The germline gives CDR1 SNHLY, CDR2 FYNNEI. The CDR3 extends over 12 amino acids. Using immunoSEQ multiplex PCR, the repertoire was profiled, and TCRdb retains in-frame clones only, with some absent. Of about 32,000 clones in the sample, about 82% were seen once. The sample is drawn from a study of STAT5B mutations in CD4+ large granular lymphocyte leukemia. What was sequenced was CD4+ T cells from blood buffy coats. The TCR comes from a human donor in good health. The rearrangement uses TRBV2 and TRBJ2-5; no reliable D call. The CDR3 DNA sequence: TGTGCCAGCAAAAGCGCAGGAGAGACCCAGTACTTC. Its translation: CASKSAGETQYF.